These 5 T cell receptor beta chains were all obtained from the same sample, sequenced in a study of human T cells and chemical hapten exposure. Time point reported: patch test 1, 2 weeks after DPC sensitization. The treatment was: therapeutic diphenylcyclopropenone sensitization with weekly scalp DPC. One entry per CDR3 protein results from TCRdb running MiXCR on the RACE reads. The sample carries about 340,000 distinct CDR3 sequences, around 7% recorded once. The material was whole blood, obtained in connection with sensitization to the hapten diphenylcyclopropenone (DPC). Every receptor here comes from a woman between 18 and 30 years old with alopecia areata. Some clones in this sample may be carry-over from other donors' samples.

In this sample, this clonotype turned up many times. This chain connects TRBV6-5 to TRBJ2-2; unclear D gene. Germline lookup yields CDR1 MNHEY and CDR2 SVGAGI. With 6 bases removed from V and 4 bases from J, the gap between germline ends came to 6 bases. CDR3 size: 12 residues. Here the CDR3 reads CASRWITGELFF. The CDR3 DNA follows: TGTGCCAGCAGATGGATCACCGGGGAGCTGTTTTTT.

The chain has TRBV12-3 or TRBV12-4 and TRBJ1-5, with D uncertain. This CDR3 comprises 17 residues. Trimming left V 4 bases short and J 0 bases short, with 16 bases between. The CDR3 reads CASSSRATVDSNQPQHF. The CDR3 DNA follows: TGTGCCAGCAGTTCCCGGGCCACCGTGGATAGCAATCAGCCCCAGCATTTT.

V and J are TRBV2 and TRBJ2-7; D ambiguous. Germline CDR1 is SNHLY and CDR2 is FYNNEI. This CDR3 is 12 amino acids long. The germline V and J ends were trimmed by 4 bases and 6 bases, with 10 bases remaining between them. DNA of the CDR3: TGTGCCAGCAGTGCCAGCCTTTCCGAGCAGTACTTC. Its protein product is CASSASLSEQYF.

This clonotype was seen only a few times. The chain couples TRBV6-2 or TRBV6-3 to TRBJ2-4; 12 nucleotides agree with TRBD2. The germline V gene encodes CDR1 MNHEY and CDR2 SVGEGT. The CDR3 contains 19 residues. After removal of 2 bases from V and 8 bases from J, the junction contained 16 bases not matched to a gene. The CDR3 nucleotides are TGTGCCAGCAGTTACGGTTCCAGACTAGCGGGGGCCGCCCCCGACATTCAGTACTTC. Its translation: CASSYGSRLAGAAPDIQYF.

This clonotype was recorded at least ten times. This chain uses TRBV4-2 with TRBJ2-7; D is ambiguous. This CDR3 contains 13 residues. Per the germline V gene, CDR1 is LGHNA and CDR2 is YNFKEQ. The V end was cut by 0 bases, the J end by 6 bases, with 9 bases between. The chain's CDR3 is CASSQDRSSEQYF. The CDR3 DNA is TGTGCCAGCAGCCAAGATCGTTCTAGCGAGCAGTACTTC.